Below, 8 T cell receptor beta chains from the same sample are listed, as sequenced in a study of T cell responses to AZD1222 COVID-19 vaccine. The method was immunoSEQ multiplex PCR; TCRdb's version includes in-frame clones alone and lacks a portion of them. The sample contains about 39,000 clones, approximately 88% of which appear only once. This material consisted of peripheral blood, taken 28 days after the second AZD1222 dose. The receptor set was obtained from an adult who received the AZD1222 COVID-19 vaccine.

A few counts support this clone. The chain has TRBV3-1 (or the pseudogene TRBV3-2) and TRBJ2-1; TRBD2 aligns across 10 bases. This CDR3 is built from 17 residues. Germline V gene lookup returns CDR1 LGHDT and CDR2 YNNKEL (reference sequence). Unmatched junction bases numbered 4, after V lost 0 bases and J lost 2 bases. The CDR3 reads CASSQDPLAGAYNEQFF. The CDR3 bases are TGTGCCAGCAGCCAAGATCCCCTAGCGGGGGCCTACAATGAGCAGTTCTTC.

The CDR3 nucleotides read TGTGCCAGCAGTGAACGGCAGACTTATAGCAATCAGCCCCAGCATTTT. As protein: CASSERQTYSNQPQHF. The V call is TRBV2, the J call TRBJ1-5; no clear D. The CDR3 totals 16 residues. Germline V lookup: CDR1 SNHLY, CDR2 FYNNEI. V was clipped by 2 bases and J by 0 bases, with 11 bases between them.

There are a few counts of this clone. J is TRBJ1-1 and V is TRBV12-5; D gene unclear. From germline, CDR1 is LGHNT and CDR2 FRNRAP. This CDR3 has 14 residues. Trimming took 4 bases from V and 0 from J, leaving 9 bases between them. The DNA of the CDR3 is TGTGCTAGTGGTTGGGAGGGAATGAACACTGAAGCTTTCTTT. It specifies CASGWEGMNTEAFF.

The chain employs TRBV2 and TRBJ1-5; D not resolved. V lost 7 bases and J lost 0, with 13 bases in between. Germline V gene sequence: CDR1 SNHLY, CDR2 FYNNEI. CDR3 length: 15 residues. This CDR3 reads CASKRHGVSNQPQHF. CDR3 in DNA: TGTGCCAGCAAGCGACACGGGGTTAGCAATCAGCCCCAGCATTTT.

CDR3 in amino acids: CASTHRGAYGYTF. The CDR3, as DNA: TGTGCCAGCACCCATAGGGGGGCCTATGGCTACACCTTC. The chain uses TRBV7-9 and TRBJ1-2; a weak D match, TRBD1 (6 bases). Germline V gives CDR1 SEHNR, CDR2 FQNEAQ (reference sequence). The CDR3 is 13 residues long. V shed 7 bases and J shed 4 bases, with 13 bases lying between them.

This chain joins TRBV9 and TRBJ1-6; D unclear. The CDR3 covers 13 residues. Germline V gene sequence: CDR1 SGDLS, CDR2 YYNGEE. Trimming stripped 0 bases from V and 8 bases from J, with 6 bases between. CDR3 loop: CASSVDDYSPLHF. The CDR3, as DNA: TGTGCCAGCAGCGTAGACGACTATTCACCCCTCCACTTT. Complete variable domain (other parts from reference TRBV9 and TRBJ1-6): DSGVTQTPKHLITATGQRVTLRCSPRSGDLSVYWYQQSLDQGLQFLIQYYNGEERAKGNILERFSAQQFPDLHSELNLSSLELGDSALYFCASSVDDYSPLHFGNGTRLTVT.

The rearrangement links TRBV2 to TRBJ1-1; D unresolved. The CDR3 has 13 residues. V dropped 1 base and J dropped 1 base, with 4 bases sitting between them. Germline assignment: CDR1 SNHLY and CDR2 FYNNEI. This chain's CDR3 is CASSEERNTEAFF. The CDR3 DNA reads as TGTGCCAGCAGTGAAGAAAGGAACACTGAAGCTTTCTTT.

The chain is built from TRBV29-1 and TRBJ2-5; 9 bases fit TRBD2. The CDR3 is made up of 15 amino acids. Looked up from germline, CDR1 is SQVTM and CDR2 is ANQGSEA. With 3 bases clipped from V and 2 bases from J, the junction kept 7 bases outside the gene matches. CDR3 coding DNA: TGCAGCGTTGATCAGGTAGCGGGGGCTCAAGAGACCCAGTACTTC. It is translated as CSVDQVAGAQETQYF.